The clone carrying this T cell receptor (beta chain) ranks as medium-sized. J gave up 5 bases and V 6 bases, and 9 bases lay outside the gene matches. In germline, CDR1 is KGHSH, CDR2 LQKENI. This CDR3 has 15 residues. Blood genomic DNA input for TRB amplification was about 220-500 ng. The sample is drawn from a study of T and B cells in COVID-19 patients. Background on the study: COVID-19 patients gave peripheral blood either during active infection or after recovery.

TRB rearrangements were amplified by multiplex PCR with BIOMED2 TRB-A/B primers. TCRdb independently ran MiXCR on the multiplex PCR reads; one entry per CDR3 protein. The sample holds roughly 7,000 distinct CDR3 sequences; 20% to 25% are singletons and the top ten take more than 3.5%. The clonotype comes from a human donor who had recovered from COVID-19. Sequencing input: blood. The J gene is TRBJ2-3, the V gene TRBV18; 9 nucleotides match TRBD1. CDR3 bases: TGTGCCAGCTCGGCCGGGACAGGGACAAGAGATACGCAGTATTTT. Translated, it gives CASSAGTGTRDTQYF.